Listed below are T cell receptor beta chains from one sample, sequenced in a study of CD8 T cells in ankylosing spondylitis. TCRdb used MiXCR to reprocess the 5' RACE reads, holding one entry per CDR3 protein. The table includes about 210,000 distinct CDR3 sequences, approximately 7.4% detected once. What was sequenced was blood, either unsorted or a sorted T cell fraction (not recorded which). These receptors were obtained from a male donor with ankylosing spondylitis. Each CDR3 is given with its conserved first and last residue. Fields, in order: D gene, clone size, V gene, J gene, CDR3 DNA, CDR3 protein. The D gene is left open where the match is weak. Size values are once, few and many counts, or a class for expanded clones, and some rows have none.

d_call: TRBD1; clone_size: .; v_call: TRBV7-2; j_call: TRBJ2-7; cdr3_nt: TGTGCCAGCAGCCCAACCGGGACAGGGGCAGACTACGAGCAGTACTTC; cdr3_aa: CASSPTGTGADYEQYF
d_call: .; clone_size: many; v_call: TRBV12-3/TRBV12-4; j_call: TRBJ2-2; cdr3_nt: TGTGCCACCTCCCCCGGGCCGAACACCGGGGAGCTGTTTTTT; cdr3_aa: CATSPGPNTGELFF
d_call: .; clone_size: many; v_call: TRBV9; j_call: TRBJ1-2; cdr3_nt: TGTGCCAGCAGCGTCGACGATGGCTACACCTTC; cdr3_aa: CASSVDDGYTF
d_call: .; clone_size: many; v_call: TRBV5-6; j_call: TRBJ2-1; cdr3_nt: TGTGCCAGTGGAGCGGAGACATCCTCCTACAATGAGCAGTTCTTC; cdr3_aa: CASGAETSSYNEQFF
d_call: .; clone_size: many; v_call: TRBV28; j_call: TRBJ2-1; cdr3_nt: TGTGCCAGCAGTTTAGTGGCTCTGTACAATGAGCAGTTCTTC; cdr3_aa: CASSLVALYNEQFF
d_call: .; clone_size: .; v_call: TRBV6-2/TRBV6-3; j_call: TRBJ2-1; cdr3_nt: TGTGCCAGCAGTTACTCGAATTTGCGGCGTTACAATGAGCAGTTCTTC; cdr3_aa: CASSYSNLRRYNEQFF
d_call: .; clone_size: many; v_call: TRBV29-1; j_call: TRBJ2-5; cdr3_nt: TGCAGCGTTGAAGGGATAGGGCACGTAGCAGGGGATTGGGAGACCCAGTACTTC; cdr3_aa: CSVEGIGHVAGDWETQYF
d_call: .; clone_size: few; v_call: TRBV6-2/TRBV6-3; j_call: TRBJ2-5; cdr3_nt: TGTGCCAGCAGTTCTTCACCCAGAGAGTCGCCCGGGGAGACCCAGTACTTC; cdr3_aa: CASSSSPRESPGETQYF
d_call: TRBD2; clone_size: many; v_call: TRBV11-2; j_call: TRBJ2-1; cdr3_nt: TGTGCCAGCAGCTTTGGACTAGCGGGAAGGTTTTACAATGAGCAGTTCTTC; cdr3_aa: CASSFGLAGRFYNEQFF
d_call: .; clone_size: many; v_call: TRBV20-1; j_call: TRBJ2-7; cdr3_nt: TGCAGTGCTAGAGTGACAGGAGGAAGCTCCTACGAGCAGTACTTC; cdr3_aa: CSARVTGGSSYEQYF
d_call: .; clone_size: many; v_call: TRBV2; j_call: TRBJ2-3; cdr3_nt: TGTGCCAGCAGTGAAGGGCCGCGAGATACGCAGTATTTT; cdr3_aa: CASSEGPRDTQYF
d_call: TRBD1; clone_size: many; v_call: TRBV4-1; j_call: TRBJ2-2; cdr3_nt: TGCGCCAGCAGCTACTATACCGGGACAGGGAACACCGGGGAGCTGTTTTTT; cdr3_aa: CASSYYTGTGNTGELFF
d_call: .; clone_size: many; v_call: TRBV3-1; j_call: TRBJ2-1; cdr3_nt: TGTGCCAGCAGCCAAGAACGCTACTACAATGAGCAGTTCTTC; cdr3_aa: CASSQERYYNEQFF
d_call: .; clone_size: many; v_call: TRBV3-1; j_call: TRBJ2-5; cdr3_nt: TGTGCCAGCAGCCTGGGGACTCCTCCTCGCGCGCAAGAGACCCAGTACTTC; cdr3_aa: CASSLGTPPRAQETQYF
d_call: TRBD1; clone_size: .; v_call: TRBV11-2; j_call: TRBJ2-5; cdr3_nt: TGTGCCAGCAGCTTAGATCTAGGGACAGCTCTAGCGACCCAGTACTTC; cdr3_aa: CASSLDLGTALATQYF
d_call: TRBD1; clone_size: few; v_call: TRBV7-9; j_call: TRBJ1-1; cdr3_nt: TGTGCCAGCAGCCGGACCGGGACAGGGCTCAACCCAAATGAAGCTTTCTTT; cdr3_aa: CASSRTGTGLNPNEAFF
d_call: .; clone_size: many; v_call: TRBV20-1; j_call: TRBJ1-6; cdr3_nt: TGCAGTGCTAGACCCGGGCCAGGATCACCCCTCCACTTT; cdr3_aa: CSARPGPGSPLHF
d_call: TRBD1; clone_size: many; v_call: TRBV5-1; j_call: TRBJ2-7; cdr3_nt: TGCGCCAGCAGCTCCCGAGGGGGCGGGTACGAGCAGTACTTC; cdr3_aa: CASSSRGGGYEQYF
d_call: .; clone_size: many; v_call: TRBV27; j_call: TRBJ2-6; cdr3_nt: TGTGCCAGCAGTTTATCCCTCTCTGGGGCCAACGTCCTGACTTTC; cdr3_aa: CASSLSLSGANVLTF
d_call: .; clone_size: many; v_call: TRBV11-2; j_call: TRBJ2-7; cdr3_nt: TGTGCTTCTCGGGGGACACGCTACGAGCAGTACTTC; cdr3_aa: CASRGTRYEQYF
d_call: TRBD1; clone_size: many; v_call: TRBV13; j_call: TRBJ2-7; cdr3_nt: TGTGCCAGCAGCTTAGAAGGGACAGGGGCCTACGAGCAGTACTTC; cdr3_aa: CASSLEGTGAYEQYF
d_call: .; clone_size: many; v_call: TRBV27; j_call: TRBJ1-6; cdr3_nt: TGTGCCAGCAGCCGAGCTAACCACTATAATTCACCCCTCCACTTT; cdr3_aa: CASSRANHYNSPLHF
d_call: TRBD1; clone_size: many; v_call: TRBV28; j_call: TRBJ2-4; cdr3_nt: TGTGCCAGCAGCTTAACACGCTACAGGGGCTTAGCCAAAAACATTCAGTACTTC; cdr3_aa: CASSLTRYRGLAKNIQYF
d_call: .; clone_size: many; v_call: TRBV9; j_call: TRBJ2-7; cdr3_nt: TGTGCCAGCAGCGTAGATGGGCAGCTCTACGAGCAGTACTTC; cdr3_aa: CASSVDGQLYEQYF
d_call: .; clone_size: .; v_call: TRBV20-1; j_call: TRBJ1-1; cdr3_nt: TGCAGTGCTAGAACTGGGTCTTGGAGAACTGAAGCTTTCTTT; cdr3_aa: CSARTGSWRTEAFF
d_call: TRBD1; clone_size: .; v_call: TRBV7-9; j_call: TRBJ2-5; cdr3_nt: TGTGCCAGCTCATCGACAGGGCGTATAGAGACCCAGTACTTC; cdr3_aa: CASSSTGRIETQYF
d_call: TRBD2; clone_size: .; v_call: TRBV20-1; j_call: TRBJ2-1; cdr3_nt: TGCAGTGCTAGAGATCCCACTAGCGAGGCTGAGCAGTTCTTC; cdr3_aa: CSARDPTSEAEQFF
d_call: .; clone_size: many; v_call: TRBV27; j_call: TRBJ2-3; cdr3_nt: TGTGCCAGCACCATGTTAGGTTACACAGATACGCAGTATTTT; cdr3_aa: CASTMLGYTDTQYF
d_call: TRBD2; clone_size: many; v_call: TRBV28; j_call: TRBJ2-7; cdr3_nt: TGTGCCAGCAGTTTTAGGCCTAGCGGGAGGAAATCCTACGAGCAGTACTTC; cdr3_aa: CASSFRPSGRKSYEQYF
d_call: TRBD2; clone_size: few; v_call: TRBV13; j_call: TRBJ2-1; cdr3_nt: TGTGCCAGCAGCTTAGAGACTAGCGGGATTTACAATGAGCAGTTCTTC; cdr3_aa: CASSLETSGIYNEQFF
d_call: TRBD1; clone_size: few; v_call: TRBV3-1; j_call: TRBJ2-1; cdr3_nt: TGTGCCAGCACCACCAGGGGGCGGTACAATGAGCAGTTCTTC; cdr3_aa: CASTTRGRYNEQFF
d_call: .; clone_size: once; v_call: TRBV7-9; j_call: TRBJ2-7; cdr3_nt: TGTGCCAGCGCCCAGGTCCACCCCCCCTACGAGCAGTACTTC; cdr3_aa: CASAQVHPPYEQYF
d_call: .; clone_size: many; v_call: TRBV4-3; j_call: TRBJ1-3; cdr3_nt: TGCGCCAGCAGCCCGGGATTCTCTGGAAACACCATATATTTT; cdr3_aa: CASSPGFSGNTIYF
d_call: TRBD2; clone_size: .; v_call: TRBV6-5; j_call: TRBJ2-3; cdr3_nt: TGTGCCAGCAGTTCCCTCGGGGTAGCGGGAGGGGTTACAGATACGCAGTATTTT; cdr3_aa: CASSSLGVAGGVTDTQYF
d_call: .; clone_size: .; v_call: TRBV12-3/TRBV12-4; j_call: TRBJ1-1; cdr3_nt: TGTGCCAGCAGTTTTTCGTACGTAGAAGCTTTCTTT; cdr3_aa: CASSFSYVEAFF
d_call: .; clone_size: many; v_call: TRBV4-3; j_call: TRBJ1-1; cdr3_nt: TGCGCCAGCAGCCAAGAATCCAGCGACACTGAAGCTTTCTTT; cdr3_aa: CASSQESSDTEAFF
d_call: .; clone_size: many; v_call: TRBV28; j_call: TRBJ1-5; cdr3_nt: TGTGCCAGCAGTTTCCCCCTATATAGCAATCAGCCCCAGCATTTT; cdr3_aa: CASSFPLYSNQPQHF
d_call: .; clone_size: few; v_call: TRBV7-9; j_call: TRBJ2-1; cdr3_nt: TGTGCCAGCAACTCAATGAGCCACGGCCCCAATGAGCAGTTCTTC; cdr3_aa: CASNSMSHGPNEQFF
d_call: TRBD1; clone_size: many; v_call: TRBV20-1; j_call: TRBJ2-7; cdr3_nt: TGCAGTGCTTACGACAGGGGGTACGAGCAGTACTTC; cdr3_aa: CSAYDRGYEQYF
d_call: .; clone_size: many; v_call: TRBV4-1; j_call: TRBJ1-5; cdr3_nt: TGCGCCAGCAGCCAGAGGGGGGCTGCTCAGCCCCAGCATTTT; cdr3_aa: CASSQRGAAQPQHF
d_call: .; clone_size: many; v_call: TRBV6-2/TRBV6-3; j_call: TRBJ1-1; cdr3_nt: TGTGCCAGCAGTTACGGTGGCTGGGCTTTCTTT; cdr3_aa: CASSYGGWAFF
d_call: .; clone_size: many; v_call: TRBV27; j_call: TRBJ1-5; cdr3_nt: TGTGCCAGCAGTTTAACAGTCGGGCAGCCCCAGCATTTT; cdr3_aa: CASSLTVGQPQHF
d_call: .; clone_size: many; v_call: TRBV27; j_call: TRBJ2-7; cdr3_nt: TGTGCCAGCAGTTTTGGGCCGGTGGCCTACGAGCAGTACTTC; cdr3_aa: CASSFGPVAYEQYF
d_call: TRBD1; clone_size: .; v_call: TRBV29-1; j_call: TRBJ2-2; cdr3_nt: TGCAGCGTGGGGGACAGGGCCACCGGGGAGCTGTTTTTT; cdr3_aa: CSVGDRATGELFF
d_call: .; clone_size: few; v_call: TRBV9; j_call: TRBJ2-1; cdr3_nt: TGTGCCAGCAGCTCTACCCGGGGGATTGAGCAGTTCTTC; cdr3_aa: CASSSTRGIEQFF
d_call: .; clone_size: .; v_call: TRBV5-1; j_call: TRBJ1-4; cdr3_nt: TGCGCCAGCAGCTTGAACGTGAGGGGTTCGGACAAACTGTTTTTT; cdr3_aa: CASSLNVRGSDKLFF
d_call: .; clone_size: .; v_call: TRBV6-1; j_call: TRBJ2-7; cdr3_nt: TGTGCCAGCAGTGAAAGGGTCGGCTTTGCCTACGAGCAGTACTTC; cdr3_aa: CASSERVGFAYEQYF
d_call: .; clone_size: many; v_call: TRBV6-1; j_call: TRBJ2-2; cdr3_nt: TGTGCCAGCTTCGGACAGTACAACACCGGGGAGCTGTTTTTT; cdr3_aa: CASFGQYNTGELFF
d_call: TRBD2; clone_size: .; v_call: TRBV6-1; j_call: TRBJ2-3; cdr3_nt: TGTGCCAGCAGAGACGGACTAGCGGGAAGGGATACGCAGTATTTT; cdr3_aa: CASRDGLAGRDTQYF
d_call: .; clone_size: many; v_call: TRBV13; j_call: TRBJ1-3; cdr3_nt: TGTGCCAGCAGCTACAATCAGGGGACCACGAATCATTTT; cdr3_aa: CASSYNQGTTNHF
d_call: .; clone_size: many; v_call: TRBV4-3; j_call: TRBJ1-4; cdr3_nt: TGCGCCAGCAGCCAAGATCCCGGGGTTAATGAAAAACTGTTTTTT; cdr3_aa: CASSQDPGVNEKLFF
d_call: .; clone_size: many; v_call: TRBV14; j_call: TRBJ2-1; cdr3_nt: TGTGCCAGCAGCCAAGTTTTAAGGAGGAATGAGCAGTTCTTC; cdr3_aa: CASSQVLRRNEQFF
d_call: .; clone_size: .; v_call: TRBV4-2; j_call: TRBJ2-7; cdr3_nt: TGTGCCAGCAGCCAAGTGGAGGGGGACGAGCAGTACTTC; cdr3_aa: CASSQVEGDEQYF
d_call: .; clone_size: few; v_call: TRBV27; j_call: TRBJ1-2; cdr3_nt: TGTGCCAGCAGTTTAAGGGGACTTACAGTAGGCTATGGCTACACCTTC; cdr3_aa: CASSLRGLTVGYGYTF
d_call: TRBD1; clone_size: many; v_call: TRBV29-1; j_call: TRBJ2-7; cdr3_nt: TGCAGCGTTGAAGGGACAGGCAATGCCTACGAGCAGTACTTC; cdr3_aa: CSVEGTGNAYEQYF
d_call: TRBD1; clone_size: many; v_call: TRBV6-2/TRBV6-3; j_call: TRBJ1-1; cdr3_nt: TGTGCCAGCAGTCAGGGACAGGGAGGGATAATGATTTACAGGACTGAAGCTTTCTTT; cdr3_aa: CASSQGQGGIMIYRTEAFF
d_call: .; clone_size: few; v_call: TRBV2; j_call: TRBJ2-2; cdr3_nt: TGTGCCAGCAGTGAGGTCGGGGAGCTGTTTTTT; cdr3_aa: CASSEVGELFF